The 9 T cell receptor beta chains listed next were all sequenced from one sample in a study of radiotherapy plus CTLA-4 blockade in lung cancer. TCRdb's table, derived via immunoSEQ multiplex PCR, lists solely in-frame clones and lacks some. Among tens of thousands of clones listed, approximately 79% were seen once. The starting material was peripheral blood, obtained from a patient treated with radiotherapy plus ipilimumab. The receptors shown here come from a human donor with non-small cell lung cancer who had a complete response to radiotherapy plus ipilimumab.

The genes are TRBV7-8 and TRBJ2-7, with D possibly TRBD2 on 7 matching bases. Looked up from germline, CDR1 is SGHVS and CDR2 is FQNEAQ. This CDR3 is built from 18 residues. With 2 bases removed from V and 2 bases from J, the gap between germline ends came to 22 bases. The CDR3: CASSLTTSAGAGPYEQYV. CDR3 nucleotide sequence: TGTGCCAGCAGCTTAACCACTTCGGCGGGGGCGGGCCCCTACGAGCAGTACGTC.

The chain joins TRBV2 to TRBJ2-1; TRBD2 matches 10 bases. Germline assignment: CDR1 SNHLY and CDR2 FYNNEI. V lost 6 bases, J lost 8 bases, and 7 bases stayed unmatched. The CDR3 totals 14 residues. CDR3 in amino acids: CASRQSGRAYEQFF. CDR3 coding DNA: TGTGCCAGCAGGCAAAGCGGGAGGGCCTATGAGCAGTTCTTC.

The chain carries TRBV10-1 and TRBJ2-2; no reliable D call. The CDR3 covers 14 residues. Germline CDR1 reads WNHNN; CDR2 reads SYGVQD (reference sequence). V was cut by 0 bases and J by 6 bases, with 8 bases left in between. The CDR3 sequence: CASSESAGSGELFF. DNA for the CDR3: TGCGCCAGCAGTGAGTCGGCTGGTTCCGGGGAGCTGTTTTTT.

The rearrangement uses TRBV10-3 and TRBJ2-1, with a weak D call TRBD1 (5 bases). Trimming removed 2 bases from V and 6 bases from J, with 11 bases in between. CDR3 length: 14 amino acids. Germline CDR1 and CDR2: ENHRY and SYGVKD. The CDR3 DNA is TGTGCCATCAGTGAGCGCCAGGGTGCCAATGAGCAGTTCTTC. This encodes CAISERQGANEQFF.

The chain joins TRBV7-2 to TRBJ2-2, with 7 nucleotides matching TRBD1. Unmatched junction bases numbered 6, after V lost 2 bases and J lost 6 bases. Germline lookup yields CDR1 SGHTA and CDR2 FQGNSA. The CDR3 is 15 amino acids. For the CDR3, the DNA is TGTGCCAGCAGCTTAAGTAGGGGGCAGGCCGGGGAGCTGTTTTTT. Its protein is CASSLSRGQAGELFF.

The chain links TRBV5-1 to TRBJ2-7, with 9 positions matching TRBD1. The V and J ends lost 0 bases and 5 bases, in that order; junction bases with no gene match: 9. The CDR3 spans 16 residues. The germline V gene encodes CDR1 SGHRS and CDR2 YFSETQ. CDR3 DNA: TGCGCCAGCAGCTTGGGCTACAGGACAGGGGCGGACGAGCAGTACTTC. This codes for CASSLGYRTGADEQYF.

This chain joins TRBV7-9 and TRBJ2-1; 14 nucleotides match TRBD2. Germline values: CDR1 SEHNR, CDR2 FQNEAQ (reference sequence). The CDR3 is made up of 18 amino acids. Germline trimming cut 4 bases from V and 0 bases from J; bases unmatched to any gene: 5. The chain's CDR3 is CASSSTSGGASSYNEQFF. The CDR3 DNA is TGTGCCAGCAGCTCGACTAGCGGGGGGGCCAGCTCCTACAATGAGCAGTTCTTC.

The chain recombines TRBV30 with TRBJ1-2; D perhaps matches TRBD1 (5 bases). Germline lookup yields CDR1 GTSNPN and CDR2 SVGIG (reference sequence). The V gene lost 3 bases and the J gene lost 3 bases, with 14 bases spanning the gap. CDR3 size: 14 residues. CDR3 protein: CAWSRGLGDYGYTF. CDR3 in DNA: TGTGCCTGGAGCCGGGGACTTGGGGACTATGGCTACACCTTC.

The chain uses TRBV5-5 and TRBJ1-1, with D unclear. The CDR3 sequence is 15 residues long. Trimming removed 0 bases from V and 6 bases from J, with 15 bases in between. CDR1 is SGHKS and CDR2 is YYEKEE in the germline V gene (reference sequence). The CDR3 nucleotides are TGTGCCAGCAGCTTGGTACCCCGCGGGGAAGCTGAAGCTTTCTTT. Translating gives CASSLVPRGEAEAFF.